This T cell receptor (beta chain) appears in the sequencing data of a study of shared clonotypes between healthy human individuals. The V gene end was trimmed by 5 bases and the J gene end by 2 bases; junction bases not matched to a gene: 7. This CDR3 is 15 amino acids long. From germline, CDR1 is LNHDA and CDR2 SQIVND (reference sequence). Clones were sequenced by immunoSEQ multiplex PCR, and TCRdb holds only the in-frame ones, with some missing. The top ten hold about 0.52% of the sample, which has roughly 1,000,000 clones, about 84% seen once. Recent acute infections and vaccinations were absent in the healthy HIV-negative adult donors.

Sequenced material: memory CD4+ T cells from PBMCs. Regarding subset: CD45RA-negative fraction. This receptor was obtained from a man younger than 35 in good health. Some clones in this sample may be carry-over from other donors' samples. The V gene is TRBV19, the J gene TRBJ2-7; TRBD2 agrees at 9 bases. CDR3: CASSVPGLATYEQYF. The CDR3 bases are TGTGCCAGTAGTGTCCCGGGACTAGCCACCTACGAGCAGTACTTC.